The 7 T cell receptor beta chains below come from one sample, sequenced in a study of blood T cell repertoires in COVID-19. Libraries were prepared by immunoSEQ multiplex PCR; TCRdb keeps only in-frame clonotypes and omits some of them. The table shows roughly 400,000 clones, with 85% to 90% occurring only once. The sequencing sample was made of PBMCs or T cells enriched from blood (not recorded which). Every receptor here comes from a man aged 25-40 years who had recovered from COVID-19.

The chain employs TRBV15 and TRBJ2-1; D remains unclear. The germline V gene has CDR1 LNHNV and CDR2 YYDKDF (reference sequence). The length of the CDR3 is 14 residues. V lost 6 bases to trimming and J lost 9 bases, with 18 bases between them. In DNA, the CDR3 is TGTGCCACCAGTAAAGCCTCTAGTAGCAGTGAGCAGTTCTTC. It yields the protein CATSKASSSSEQFF.

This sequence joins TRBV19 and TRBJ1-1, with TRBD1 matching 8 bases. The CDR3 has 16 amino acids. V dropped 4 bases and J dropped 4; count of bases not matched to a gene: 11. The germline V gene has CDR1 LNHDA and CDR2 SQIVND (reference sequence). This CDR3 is CASSTYAGGAGTEAFF. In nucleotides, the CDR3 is TGTGCCAGTAGTACATACGCAGGGGGCGCGGGCACTGAAGCTTTCTTT.

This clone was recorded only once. CDR3 protein: CASSSPGGLAGGPHPDTQYF. The CDR3, as DNA: TGCGCCAGCAGCAGCCCCGGCGGGCTAGCGGGAGGGCCGCACCCAGATACGCAGTATTTT. The chain combines TRBV5-1 with TRBJ2-3, with TRBD2 identical over 12 bases. V dropped 4 bases and J dropped 4; count of bases not matched to a gene: 19. The germline gives CDR1 SGHRS, CDR2 YFSETQ. CDR3 length equals 20 residues.

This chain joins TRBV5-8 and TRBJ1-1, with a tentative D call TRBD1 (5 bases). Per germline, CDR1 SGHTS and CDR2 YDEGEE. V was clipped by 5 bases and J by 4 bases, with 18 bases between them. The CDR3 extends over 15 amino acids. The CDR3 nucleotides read TGTGCCAGCAGGGTCGGGGGATCGGGGGGCACTGAAGCTTTCTTT. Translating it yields CASRVGGSGGTEAFF. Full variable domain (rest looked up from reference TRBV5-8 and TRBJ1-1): EAGVTQSPTHLIKTRGQQATLRCSPISGHTSVYWYQQALGLGLQFLLWYDEGEERNRGNFPPRFSGRQFPNYSSELNVNALELEDSALYLCASRVGGSGGTEAFFGQGTRLTVV.

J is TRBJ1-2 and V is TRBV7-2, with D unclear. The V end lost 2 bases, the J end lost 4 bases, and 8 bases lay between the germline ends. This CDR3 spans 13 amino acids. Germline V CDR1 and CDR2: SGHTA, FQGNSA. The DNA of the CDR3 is TGTGCCAGCAGCTTAATACAGAGCTATGGCTACACCTTC. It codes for CASSLIQSYGYTF.

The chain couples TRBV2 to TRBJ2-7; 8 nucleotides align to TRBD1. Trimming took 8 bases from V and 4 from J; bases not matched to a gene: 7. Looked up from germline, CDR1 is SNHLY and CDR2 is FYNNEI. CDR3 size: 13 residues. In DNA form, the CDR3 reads TGTGCCAGCCTCGGGACAGGCGGGTACGAGCAGTACTTC. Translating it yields CASLGTGGYEQYF.

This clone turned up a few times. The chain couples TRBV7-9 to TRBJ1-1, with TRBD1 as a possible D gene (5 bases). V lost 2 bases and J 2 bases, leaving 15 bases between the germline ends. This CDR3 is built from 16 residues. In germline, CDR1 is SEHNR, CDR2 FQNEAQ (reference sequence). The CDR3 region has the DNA TGTGCCAGCAGCTTAACGCAGGGTGGCGGTAACACTGAAGCTTTCTTT. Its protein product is CASSLTQGGGNTEAFF.